This T cell receptor beta chain stems from a study of graft-versus-host responses after intestinal transplantation. Study information: Every transplant recipient was induced with anti-thymocyte globulin, then maintained on tacrolimus and steroids for 2 to 4 years.

Only in-frame clones appear in the TCRdb table, and some are missing; sequencing was by immunoSEQ multiplex PCR. The sample shows about 120,000 clones, just over 90% of them seen only once. As regards this clone: Its target is unknown.

The CDR3 contains 16 residues. Unmatched junction bases numbered 10, after V lost 6 bases and J lost 3 bases. CDR1 LNHDA and CDR2 SQIVND come from the germline V gene (reference sequence). The sequence was collected from a human donor who received an intestinal transplant. The V call is TRBV19, the J call TRBJ2-1; 8 bases map to TRBD2. The sequencing here drew on unstimulated CD8+ T cells sorted from spleen or lymph node cells, taken before intestinal transplant. The CDR3 DNA follows: TGTGCCAGTAGCGGGGGGGCGGTCTCAGTCTACAATGAGCAGTTCTTC. Translation gives CASSGGAVSVYNEQFF.